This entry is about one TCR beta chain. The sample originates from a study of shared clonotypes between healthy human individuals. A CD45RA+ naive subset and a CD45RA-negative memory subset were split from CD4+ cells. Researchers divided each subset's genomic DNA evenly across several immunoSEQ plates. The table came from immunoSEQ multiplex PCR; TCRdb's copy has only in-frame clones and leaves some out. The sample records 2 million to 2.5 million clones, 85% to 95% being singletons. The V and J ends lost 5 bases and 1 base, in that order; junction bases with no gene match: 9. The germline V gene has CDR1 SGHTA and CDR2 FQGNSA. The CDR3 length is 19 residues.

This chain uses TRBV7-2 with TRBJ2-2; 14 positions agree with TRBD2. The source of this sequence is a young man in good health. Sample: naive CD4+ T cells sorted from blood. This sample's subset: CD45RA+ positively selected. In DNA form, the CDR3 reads TGTGCCAGCAGCCTAATCTCCGGGACTAGCGGGAGGAACACCGGGGAGCTGTTTTTT. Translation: CASSLISGTSGRNTGELFF.